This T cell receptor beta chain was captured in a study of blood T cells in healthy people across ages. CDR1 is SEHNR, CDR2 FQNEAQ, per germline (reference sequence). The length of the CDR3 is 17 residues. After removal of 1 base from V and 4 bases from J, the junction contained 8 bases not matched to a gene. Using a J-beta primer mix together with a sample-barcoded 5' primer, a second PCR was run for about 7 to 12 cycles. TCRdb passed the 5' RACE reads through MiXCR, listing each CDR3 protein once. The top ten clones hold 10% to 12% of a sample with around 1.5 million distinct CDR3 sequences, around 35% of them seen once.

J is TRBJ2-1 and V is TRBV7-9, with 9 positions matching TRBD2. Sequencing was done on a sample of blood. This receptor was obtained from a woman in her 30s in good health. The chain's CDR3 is CASSLGGSGRRYNEQFF. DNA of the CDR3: TGTGCCAGCAGCTTAGGTGGGAGCGGGAGGAGATACAATGAGCAGTTCTTC.